The 4 T cell receptor beta chains listed next were all sequenced from one sample in a study of blood T cell repertoires in COVID-19. Profiled with immunoSEQ multiplex PCR; TCRdb holds only in-frame clones, not every one. Seen here are about 200,000 clones, around 86% observed once, and the top ten hold around 5%. Sequencing was carried out using PBMCs or T cells enriched from blood (not recorded which). These receptors were collected from a man between 35 and 55 years old with acute COVID-19.

The rearrangement links TRBV28 to TRBJ2-3; TRBD2 matches 13 bases. The trim removed 2 bases at V and 2 bases at J, leaving 7 bases unmatched. Germline V gene lookup returns CDR1 MDHEN and CDR2 SYDVKM. This CDR3 spans 18 amino acids. The CDR3: CASSLTSGRARDTDTQYF. DNA for the CDR3: TGTGCCAGCAGTTTAACTAGCGGGAGGGCCAGGGACACAGATACGCAGTATTTT.

The V call is TRBV11-3, the J call TRBJ2-3; 8 positions agree with TRBD1. CDR1 SGHNT and CDR2 YENEEA come from the germline V gene. This CDR3 is 14 amino acids long. V gave up 6 bases and J gave up 5 bases; unmatched junction bases: 7. The CDR3: CASRNTGGGDTQYF. CDR3 sequence (DNA): TGTGCCAGCAGAAATACAGGGGGAGGAGATACGCAGTATTTT. The variable domain in full, with the rest retrieved from reference TRBV11-3 and TRBJ2-3, is EAGVVQSPRYKIIEKKQPVAFWCNPISGHNTLYWYLQNLGQGPELLIRYENEEAVDDSQLPKDRFSAERLKGVDSTLKIQPAELGDSAVYLCASRNTGGGDTQYFGPGTRLTVL.

The chain is built from TRBV15 and TRBJ2-3, with TRBD2 as a possible D gene (6 bases). Looked up from germline, CDR1 is LNHNV and CDR2 is YYDKDF (reference sequence). Trimming pared 1 base from V and 1 base from J, leaving 12 bases between. The length of the CDR3 is 16 residues. CDR3 amino acids: CATSRVRGRGTDTQYF. The CDR3 DNA sequence: TGTGCCACCAGCAGAGTGCGGGGTCGGGGCACAGATACGCAGTATTTT.

The V gene is TRBV9, the J gene TRBJ2-1; 7 nucleotides match TRBD1. V was pared by 4 bases and J by 3 bases, with 7 bases of the junction left unmatched. CDR1 SGDLS and CDR2 YYNGEE come from the germline V gene. CDR3 length: 15 amino acids. CDR3 in amino acids: CASSRRQGNYNEQFF. The DNA of the CDR3 is TGTGCCAGCAGCCGTAGACAGGGTAACTACAATGAGCAGTTCTTC.